One and the same sample provided the 12 T cell receptor beta chains below, sequenced in a study of T-cell reconstitution after alpha-beta-depleted transplantation in children. Unique molecular identifiers were incorporated when the TCRbeta library was constructed. TCRdb redid the calling of the PCR reads with MiXCR, one entry per CDR3 protein. This table has a few hundred thousand distinct CDR3 sequences, 20% to 30% appearing once. The sample here was PBMCs, mostly from graft donor cells, taken 360 days after TCRalphabeta/CD19-depleted stem cell transplant. Receptors originate from a female patient under 10 years old who had a stem cell transplant for congenital amegakaryocytic thrombocytopenia, so the T cells may come from the graft donor.

This clonotype appeared many times. CDR3 coding DNA: TGCGCCAGCAGACTGGGACAGGGAAAAGGCGGAGAGACCCAGTACTTC. This gives the protein CASRLGQGKGGETQYF. The chain combines TRBV5-1 with TRBJ2-5, with 9 bases identical to TRBD1. Germline lookup yields CDR1 SGHRS and CDR2 YFSETQ. J gave up 4 bases and V 5 bases, and 12 bases lay outside the gene matches. The CDR3 consists of 16 residues.

V gene TRBV7-9 combines with J gene TRBJ1-1; D remains unclear. The CDR3 contains 13 residues. Germline V gives CDR1 SEHNR, CDR2 FQNEAQ (reference sequence). V lost 4 bases to trimming and J lost 1 base, with 7 bases between them. For the CDR3, the DNA is TGTGCCAGCAGCTCCCCCAGGAACACTGAAGCTTTCTTT. As protein: CASSSPRNTEAFF.

A few counts support this clonotype. The CDR3: CASNPGGNYGYTF. The CDR3 DNA reads as TGTGCCAGCAACCCAGGGGGCAACTATGGCTACACCTTC. This rearrangement joins TRBV12-3 or TRBV12-4 to TRBJ1-2, with 8 bases fitting TRBD1. This CDR3 contains 13 residues. The ends lost 7 bases at V and 2 bases at J; junction bases unmatched: 3.

This CDR3 is CASSLVDLTLHF. The DNA of the CDR3 is TGTGCCAGCAGCTTAGTTGACTTGACCCTCCACTTT. The V gene is TRBV7-9, the J gene TRBJ1-6, with D unresolved. This CDR3 contains 12 residues. CDR1 is SEHNR, CDR2 FQNEAQ, per germline (reference sequence). Trimming cost V 1 base and J 14 bases, with 9 bases left between them.

This clonotype was observed a few times. The V call is TRBV12-3 or TRBV12-4, the J call TRBJ1-2; 7 bases map to TRBD1. CDR3 length: 15 residues. V lost 5 bases, J lost 0 bases, and 6 bases stayed unmatched. The CDR3 DNA follows: TGTGCCAGCAGTCCACAGGGGAGTACTAACTATGGCTACACCTTC. Encoded protein: CASSPQGSTNYGYTF.

This clonotype was counted only a few times. The V gene is TRBV9, the J gene TRBJ1-1; possibly TRBD1 for D (5 bases). V lost 0 bases and J 3 bases, leaving 9 bases between the germline ends. Germline V gene sequence: CDR1 SGDLS, CDR2 YYNGEE. This CDR3 region has 14 residues. The CDR3 here is CASSVAGAHTEAFF. In DNA form, the CDR3 reads TGTGCCAGCAGCGTAGCCGGGGCACACACTGAAGCTTTCTTT.

Ten or more counts support this clonotype. The J gene is TRBJ2-1, the V gene TRBV4-1; 10 bases line up with TRBD2. Germline CDR1 and CDR2: MGHRA and YSYEKL. V lost 4 bases, J lost 4 bases, and 13 bases stayed unmatched. CDR3 length: 18 amino acids. The CDR3 spells CASSRSPLAGEGYNEQFF. CDR3 DNA sequence: TGCGCCAGCAGCCGGAGCCCTCTAGCGGGAGAAGGATACAATGAGCAGTTCTTC.

V is TRBV15 and J is TRBJ2-1; no clear D. The CDR3 extends over 14 amino acids. Germline loops: CDR1 LNHNV, CDR2 YYDKDF (reference sequence). Trimming cost V 0 bases and J 7 bases, with 10 bases left between them. The CDR3, as DNA: TGTGCCACCAGCAGAGAAACAGTGGGGAATGAGCAGTTCTTC. It is translated as CATSRETVGNEQFF.

This clonotype was observed a handful of times. The CDR3 bases are TGTGCCAGCAGCTTGGACCGGAGGAGGGCCACTGAAGCTTTCTTT. It codes for CASSLDRRRATEAFF. The chain has TRBV5-4 and TRBJ1-1; D uncertain. The ends were cut back, 0 bases at V and 4 bases at J, with 13 bases in the middle. The CDR3 runs to 15 residues. The germline V gene encodes CDR1 SGHNT and CDR2 YYREEE (reference sequence).

A few counts support this clonotype. Here the CDR3 reads CASSQVSGANNEQFF. CDR3 nucleotides: TGCGCCAGCAGCCAAGTGAGCGGGGCGAACAATGAGCAGTTCTTC. The chain is built from TRBV4-1 and TRBJ2-1; 7 bases are a match to TRBD2. The V gene end was trimmed by 1 base and the J gene end by 5 bases; junction bases not matched to a gene: 5. Germline CDR1 MGHRA, CDR2 YSYEKL. The length of the CDR3 is 15 residues.

The J gene is TRBJ2-4, the V gene TRBV20-1; TRBD2 aligns across 10 bases. CDR3 length: 17 residues. Unmatched junction bases numbered 12, after V lost 4 bases and J lost 3 bases. The germline V gene encodes CDR1 DFQATT and CDR2 SNEGSKA (reference sequence). DNA for the CDR3: TGCAGTGCTATCCCTAGCGGGAGAGGATGGGGCAAAAACATTCAGTACTTC. It translates to CSAIPSGRGWGKNIQYF.

This clonotype was observed a handful of times. The J gene is TRBJ2-3, the V gene TRBV29-1; 9 nucleotides match TRBD1. J lost 4 bases, V lost 5 bases, and 4 bases had no gene match. CDR1 and CDR2 (germline): SQVTM, ANQGSEA. The length of the CDR3 is 13 residues. The chain's CDR3 is CSVKTGGADTQYF. The CDR3 region has the DNA TGCAGCGTTAAAACAGGGGGCGCAGATACGCAGTATTTT.